One sample yielded the 5 T cell receptor beta chains listed below, sequenced in a study of blood T cell repertoires in COVID-19. The assay was immunoSEQ multiplex PCR, and TCRdb's table has in-frame clones only and misses some. This table has roughly 140,000 clones, over 75% appearing once. The sequencing sample was made of peripheral blood. The receptors were sampled from a woman aged 55-69 years with COVID-19, enrolled during active disease.

V is TRBV5-5 and J is TRBJ1-2, with TRBD1 as a possible D gene (5 bases). V lost 2 bases to trimming and J lost 5 bases, with 16 bases between them. The germline gives CDR1 SGHKS, CDR2 YYEKEE (reference sequence). The CDR3 totals 15 residues. The CDR3 is CASSLGLDRHYGYTF. The CDR3 DNA is TGTGCCAGCAGCTTAGGTCTTGACAGACATTATGGCTACACCTTC.

The chain combines TRBV19 with TRBJ1-6, with a weak D call TRBD1 (5 bases). From germline, CDR1 is LNHDA and CDR2 SQIVND (reference sequence). V shed 6 bases and J shed 9 bases, with 15 bases lying between them. The CDR3 is 14 residues long. DNA for the CDR3: TGTGCCAGTAGATTACAGGAAAGGGGTTCACCCCTCCACTTT. Translating it yields CASRLQERGSPLHF.

V usage is TRBV6-4 and J usage is TRBJ2-2; D may be TRBD2 (5 bases). CDR3 length equals 16 residues. CDR1 is MRHNA and CDR2 is SNTAGT in the germline V gene. The V end was cut by 3 bases, the J end by 0 bases, with 11 bases between. CDR3 in amino acids: CASSEHGVTNTGELFF. DNA of the CDR3: TGTGCCAGCAGTGAACACGGGGTTACGAACACCGGGGAGCTGTTTTTT.

The chain combines TRBV29-1 with TRBJ1-2; 9 bases match TRBD1. There are 13 residues in the CDR3. CDR1 is SQVTM, CDR2 ANQGSEA, per germline. With 3 bases clipped from V and 7 bases from J, the junction kept 6 bases outside the gene matches. The CDR3 reads CSVDGQGFSGYTF. The CDR3, as DNA: TGCAGCGTTGATGGACAGGGGTTTTCTGGCTACACCTTC.

V and J are TRBV12-3 or TRBV12-4 and TRBJ1-1, with D unclear. V lost 5 bases, J lost 10 bases, and 17 bases lay in between. This CDR3 contains 13 residues. CDR3 sequence reads: CASSPISAGGAFF. The CDR3 DNA reads TGTGCCAGCAGTCCAATCAGTGCCGGCGGAGCTTTCTTT.